A selection of T cell receptor beta chains follows, all from one sample in a study of blood T cell repertoires in COVID-19. The repertoire was sequenced with immunoSEQ multiplex PCR; TCRdb's copy has only in-frame clones and lacks some. The table has over 300,000 clones, approximately 83% seen once. Sequencing input: PBMCs or T cells enriched from blood (not recorded which). Every receptor here comes from a man aged 25 to 40 who had recovered from COVID-19. The CDR3 runs from the conserved cysteine through the conserved F or W. D genes are given only for firm matches. Rows give clone size only sometimes, using once, few, many, or a class for an expanded clone.

TRBD1	-	TRBJ1-1	TRBV7-9	CASSFVKGTGWDTEAFF	TGTGCCAGCAGCTTCGTAAAAGGGACAGGGTGGGACACTGAAGCTTTCTTT
TRBD2	-	TRBJ2-3	TRBV7-2	CASSSGLDATQYF	TGTGCCAGCAGCTCGGGACTAGACGCTACGCAGTATTTT
-	-	TRBJ2-4	TRBV5-4	CASSLAGGENIQYF	TGTGCCAGCAGCTTGGCCGGGGGTGAAAACATTCAGTACTTC
TRBD1	-	TRBJ1-1	TRBV15	CATSREEGAGDTEAFF	TGTGCCACCAGCAGAGAAGAGGGGGCAGGAGACACTGAAGCTTTCTTT
-	-	TRBJ1-1	TRBV7-3	CASSLIGGRSNTEAFF	TGTGCCAGCAGCTTAATCGGAGGCAGGTCGAACACTGAAGCTTTCTTT
-	once	TRBJ2-1	TRBV5-1	CASSLVVLAGNEQFF	TGCGCCAGCAGCTTGGTCGTGCTAGCCGGCAATGAGCAGTTCTTC
TRBD1	once	TRBJ1-4	TRBV6-6	CASSYWTGANEKLFF	TGTGCCAGCAGTTACTGGACAGGGGCTAATGAAAAACTGTTTTTT
-	once	TRBJ1-1	TRBV27	CASSLYSQNTEAFF	TGTGCCAGCAGTTTATACAGCCAGAACACTGAAGCTTTCTTT
-	-	TRBJ1-1	TRBV10-3	CAISEWGGSDTEAFF	TGTGCCATCAGTGAATGGGGGGGCTCGGACACTGAAGCTTTCTTT
-	-	TRBJ1-2	TRBV30	CAWRTGAALYGYTF	TGTGCCTGGAGAACAGGTGCCGCACTATATGGCTACACCTTC
-	-	TRBJ1-1	TRBV3-1/TRBV3-2	CASSQGKGNAEAFF	TGTGCCAGCAGCCAAGGAAAGGGGAACGCTGAAGCTTTCTTT
TRBD1	-	TRBJ2-3	TRBV19	CASSESRGQGTDTQYF	TGTGCCAGTAGCGAGAGTCGAGGACAGGGGACAGATACGCAGTATTTT
TRBD1	-	TRBJ1-2	TRBV30	CAWSVTPGQIYGYTF	TGTGCCTGGAGTGTTACACCGGGACAGATCTATGGCTACACCTTC